These T cell receptor beta chains were read from a single sample in a study of T-cell reconstitution after alpha-beta-depleted transplantation in children. Using its own MiXCR run on the PCR reads, TCRdb lists one record per CDR3 protein. The sample has fewer than 700,000 distinct CDR3 sequences, around 13% seen once. This specimen was PBMCs, mostly from graft donor cells, taken 360 days after TCRalphabeta/CD19-depleted stem cell transplant. Every receptor here comes from a male patient under 18 who had a stem cell transplant for acute myeloid leukemia, so the T cells may come from the graft donor. CDR3s include the opening cysteine and the closing phenylalanine or tryptophan. D genes are given only for firm matches. Rows give clone size only sometimes, using once, few, many, or a class for an expanded clone.

cdr3_aa: CASSHTRTGGTYEQYF
cdr3_nt: TGTGCCAGCAGCCACACCCGGACAGGCGGTACCTACGAGCAGTACTTC
d_call: TRBD1
j_call: TRBJ2-7
v_call: TRBV14
cdr3_length: 16
clone_size: -

cdr3_aa: CSASPLAPLYNEQFF
cdr3_nt: TGCAGTGCTAGTCCACTAGCTCCACTCTACAATGAGCAGTTCTTC
d_call: -
j_call: TRBJ2-1
v_call: TRBV20-1
cdr3_length: 15
clone_size: many

cdr3_aa: CSANRAPGYEQYF
cdr3_nt: TGCAGCGCGAACAGGGCTCCTGGGTACGAGCAGTACTTC
d_call: -
j_call: TRBJ2-7
v_call: TRBV29-1
cdr3_length: 13
clone_size: -

cdr3_aa: CASSLVLRARNEKLFF
cdr3_nt: TGTGCCAGCAGCTTAGTGTTGAGGGCGAGGAATGAAAAACTGTTTTTT
d_call: -
j_call: TRBJ1-4
v_call: TRBV7-2
cdr3_length: 16
clone_size: -

cdr3_aa: CASSQGLRGKETQYF
cdr3_nt: TGTGCCAGCTCACAAGGCCTCAGGGGGAAAGAGACCCAGTACTTC
d_call: TRBD1
j_call: TRBJ2-5
v_call: TRBV5-6
cdr3_length: 15
clone_size: -

cdr3_aa: CASSPGGAGSYEQYF
cdr3_nt: TGTGCCAGCTCACCCGGGGGGGCGGGCTCCTACGAGCAGTACTTC
d_call: TRBD2
j_call: TRBJ2-7
v_call: TRBV18
cdr3_length: 15
clone_size: many

cdr3_aa: CASTSGTGWYEQYF
cdr3_nt: TGTGCCAGCACATCGGGGACAGGGTGGTACGAGCAGTACTTC
d_call: TRBD1
j_call: TRBJ2-7
v_call: TRBV12-3/TRBV12-4
cdr3_length: 14
clone_size: -

cdr3_aa: CASSLRRDRVEKLFF
cdr3_nt: TGTGCCAGCAGCCTTCGTAGGGACAGGGTGGAAAAACTGTTTTTT
d_call: TRBD1
j_call: TRBJ1-4
v_call: TRBV14
cdr3_length: 15
clone_size: -

cdr3_aa: CASSYSTRGHPSEQYF
cdr3_nt: TGTGCCAGCAGTTACTCGACCAGGGGCCACCCCTCCGAGCAGTACTTC
d_call: -
j_call: TRBJ2-7
v_call: TRBV6-2/TRBV6-3
cdr3_length: 16
clone_size: -

cdr3_aa: CASSYGGEFLQFF
cdr3_nt: TGTGCCAGCAGCTACGGGGGGGAGTTTTTACAGTTCTTC
d_call: TRBD2
j_call: TRBJ2-1
v_call: TRBV11-1
cdr3_length: 13
clone_size: -

cdr3_aa: CASSEGRTWENIQYF
cdr3_nt: TGTGCCAGCAGTGAAGGACGCACCTGGGAAAACATTCAGTACTTC
d_call: -
j_call: TRBJ2-4
v_call: TRBV6-1
cdr3_length: 15
clone_size: -

cdr3_aa: CASSSLPGSRNYGYTF
cdr3_nt: TGCGCCAGCTCCTCTTTACCGGGCAGCAGGAACTATGGCTACACCTTC
d_call: -
j_call: TRBJ1-2
v_call: TRBV5-1
cdr3_length: 16
clone_size: -

cdr3_aa: CSVNRYGTEAFF
cdr3_nt: TGCAGCGTTAATAGGTACGGCACTGAAGCTTTCTTT
d_call: -
j_call: TRBJ1-1
v_call: TRBV29-1
cdr3_length: 12
clone_size: -

cdr3_aa: CAAGGTASSYNSPLHF
cdr3_nt: TGTGCCGCGGGGGGGACAGCGAGCTCCTATAATTCACCCCTCCACTTT
d_call: TRBD1
j_call: TRBJ1-6
v_call: TRBV10-3
cdr3_length: 16
clone_size: -

cdr3_aa: CSARSGGATGELFF
cdr3_nt: TGCAGTGCTAGGAGTGGGGGTGCCACCGGGGAGCTGTTTTTT
d_call: -
j_call: TRBJ2-2
v_call: TRBV20-1
cdr3_length: 14
clone_size: many

cdr3_aa: CASSSPRGLNTGELFF
cdr3_nt: TGTGCCAGCAGTTCACCCAGAGGCCTGAACACCGGGGAGCTGTTTTTT
d_call: -
j_call: TRBJ2-2
v_call: TRBV28
cdr3_length: 16
clone_size: many

cdr3_aa: CSASRGLLTYEQYF
cdr3_nt: TGCAGTGCTAGTCGGGGCCTGCTAACCTACGAGCAGTACTTC
d_call: -
j_call: TRBJ2-7
v_call: TRBV20-1
cdr3_length: 14
clone_size: many

cdr3_aa: CASSQGLGLNEQFF
cdr3_nt: TGTGCCAGCAGCCAAGGACTAGGCTTGAATGAGCAGTTCTTC
d_call: -
j_call: TRBJ2-1
v_call: TRBV3-1
cdr3_length: 14
clone_size: -

cdr3_aa: CASSSSGLAGGIF
cdr3_nt: TGTGCCAGCAGCTCCTCTGGACTAGCGGGAGGTATCTTC
d_call: TRBD2
j_call: TRBJ2-1
v_call: TRBV7-9
cdr3_length: 13
clone_size: many

cdr3_aa: CASRGAVGRSPLHF
cdr3_nt: TGTGCCAGCAGAGGAGCGGTGGGGAGATCACCCCTCCACTTT
d_call: -
j_call: TRBJ1-6
v_call: TRBV7-2
cdr3_length: 14
clone_size: few

cdr3_aa: CASSFWGGRKAGELFF
cdr3_nt: TGTGCCAGCAGTTTCTGGGGCGGGAGGAAAGCCGGGGAGCTGTTTTTT
d_call: TRBD2
j_call: TRBJ2-2
v_call: TRBV12-3/TRBV12-4
cdr3_length: 16
clone_size: many

cdr3_aa: CASRPSEQYEQYF
cdr3_nt: TGCGCCAGCAGGCCGTCGGAACAGTACGAGCAGTACTTC
d_call: -
j_call: TRBJ2-7
v_call: TRBV5-1
cdr3_length: 13
clone_size: few

cdr3_aa: CASSFNSGSSYNEQFF
cdr3_nt: TGTGCCAGCAGCTTTAATAGCGGGTCCTCCTACAATGAGCAGTTCTTC
d_call: TRBD2
j_call: TRBJ2-1
v_call: TRBV5-5
cdr3_length: 16
clone_size: few

cdr3_aa: CSATIPGTSTGELFF
cdr3_nt: TGCAGTGCTACAATTCCCGGGACTAGCACCGGGGAGCTGTTTTTT
d_call: TRBD2
j_call: TRBJ2-2
v_call: TRBV20-1
cdr3_length: 15
clone_size: few

cdr3_aa: CASSQDWQGLRDEQYF
cdr3_nt: TGCGCCAGCAGCCAAGATTGGCAGGGTCTTCGAGACGAGCAGTACTTC
d_call: -
j_call: TRBJ2-7
v_call: TRBV4-3
cdr3_length: 16
clone_size: -

cdr3_aa: CASSLGFERSRQYF
cdr3_nt: TGTGCCAGCAGCTTAGGGTTTGAGCGATCAAGGCAGTATTTT
d_call: -
j_call: TRBJ2-3
v_call: TRBV7-2
cdr3_length: 14
clone_size: -

cdr3_aa: CASSEAFGYGYTF
cdr3_nt: TGTGCCAGCAGTGAAGCGTTCGGCTATGGCTACACCTTC
d_call: -
j_call: TRBJ1-2
v_call: TRBV6-1
cdr3_length: 13
clone_size: few

cdr3_aa: CASSFGLSPDTQYF
cdr3_nt: TGTGCCAGCAGCTTCGGACTCAGCCCAGATACGCAGTATTTT
d_call: -
j_call: TRBJ2-3
v_call: TRBV7-2
cdr3_length: 14
clone_size: -

cdr3_aa: CASSLGDRGARQPQHF
cdr3_nt: TGTGCCAGCAGTTTGGGAGACAGGGGTGCACGTCAGCCCCAGCATTTT
d_call: TRBD1
j_call: TRBJ1-5
v_call: TRBV28
cdr3_length: 16
clone_size: many

cdr3_aa: CASSQRVGGPNTGELFF
cdr3_nt: TGCGCCAGCAGCCAGAGGGTCGGGGGCCCTAACACCGGGGAGCTGTTTTTT
d_call: -
j_call: TRBJ2-2
v_call: TRBV4-3
cdr3_length: 17
clone_size: -

cdr3_aa: CASSWASGRAPLETQYF
cdr3_nt: TGCGCCAGCAGCTGGGCTAGCGGGAGAGCGCCGTTGGAGACCCAGTACTTC
d_call: TRBD2
j_call: TRBJ2-5
v_call: TRBV5-1
cdr3_length: 17
clone_size: many

cdr3_aa: CASSQVPGTGAGEQYF
cdr3_nt: TGCGCCAGCAGCCAAGTACCGGGGACAGGGGCGGGAGAGCAGTACTTC
d_call: TRBD1
j_call: TRBJ2-7
v_call: TRBV4-3
cdr3_length: 16
clone_size: -

cdr3_aa: CASSFGREGVTQYF
cdr3_nt: TGTGCCAGCAGTTTTGGACGGGAGGGAGTTACGCAGTATTTT
d_call: TRBD2
j_call: TRBJ2-3
v_call: TRBV12-3/TRBV12-4
cdr3_length: 14
clone_size: -

cdr3_aa: CASSTPWARVQETQYF
cdr3_nt: TGTGCCAGCAGCACCCCCTGGGCAAGGGTACAAGAGACCCAGTACTTC
d_call: -
j_call: TRBJ2-5
v_call: TRBV7-2
cdr3_length: 16
clone_size: once

cdr3_aa: CAWERWATEAFF
cdr3_nt: TGTGCCTGGGAGCGCTGGGCCACTGAAGCTTTCTTT
d_call: -
j_call: TRBJ1-1
v_call: TRBV30
cdr3_length: 12
clone_size: few

cdr3_aa: CASSRGSEQFF
cdr3_nt: TGTGCCAGCAGCCGAGGCAGTGAGCAGTTCTTC
d_call: -
j_call: TRBJ2-1
v_call: TRBV11-3
cdr3_length: 11
clone_size: many

cdr3_aa: CASSSTTSWVYNEQFF
cdr3_nt: TGTGCCAGCAGTTCCACGACTAGCTGGGTATACAATGAGCAGTTCTTC
d_call: TRBD2
j_call: TRBJ2-1
v_call: TRBV12-3/TRBV12-4
cdr3_length: 16
clone_size: -

cdr3_aa: CASRPAGGNEQFF
cdr3_nt: TGTGCCTCCCGCCCTGCGGGTGGAAATGAGCAGTTCTTC
d_call: -
j_call: TRBJ2-1
v_call: TRBV9
cdr3_length: 13
clone_size: -

cdr3_aa: CASSQVLGYEQYF
cdr3_nt: TGTGCCAGCAGCCAAGTGCTTGGCTACGAGCAGTACTTC
d_call: -
j_call: TRBJ2-7
v_call: TRBV14
cdr3_length: 13
clone_size: few

cdr3_aa: CSANYGGRAFETQYF
cdr3_nt: TGCAGTGCTAACTATGGCGGGAGGGCCTTCGAGACCCAGTACTTC
d_call: TRBD2
j_call: TRBJ2-5
v_call: TRBV20-1
cdr3_length: 15
clone_size: -

cdr3_aa: CASSELPTRDNEQFF
cdr3_nt: TGTGCCAGCAGTGAATTACCAACGAGGGACAATGAGCAGTTCTTC
d_call: -
j_call: TRBJ2-1
v_call: TRBV2
cdr3_length: 15
clone_size: -

cdr3_aa: CASSPYNPWDIQYF
cdr3_nt: TGTGCCAGCAGCCCATATAACCCGTGGGACATTCAGTACTTC
d_call: -
j_call: TRBJ2-4
v_call: TRBV7-2
cdr3_length: 14
clone_size: few

cdr3_aa: CASSQVGSNLGKLFF
cdr3_nt: TGTGCCAGCAGCCAAGTGGGGAGTAACCTTGGAAAACTGTTTTTT
d_call: -
j_call: TRBJ1-4
v_call: TRBV3-1
cdr3_length: 15
clone_size: -

cdr3_aa: CASSSLGLGGDTQYF
cdr3_nt: TGTGCCAGCAGCTCCCTCGGACTGGGGGGGGATACGCAGTATTTT
d_call: TRBD2
j_call: TRBJ2-3
v_call: TRBV7-3
cdr3_length: 15
clone_size: -

cdr3_aa: CASSNGNTIYF
cdr3_nt: TGTGCCAGCTCGAACGGAAACACCATATATTTT
d_call: -
j_call: TRBJ1-3
v_call: TRBV6-2/TRBV6-3
cdr3_length: 11
clone_size: many